What follows describes a single TCR beta chain. Its antigen is unidentified. The sample is drawn from a study of T cells in Graves' hyperthyroidism and ophthalmopathy. The study, taken as a whole, reports: The model foresaw ophthalmopathy a median around 6 months prior to onset.

The CDR3 extends over 12 amino acids. Trimming pared 6 bases from V and 0 bases from J, leaving 6 bases between. CDR1 is DFQATT and CDR2 is SNEGSKA in the germline V gene (reference sequence). The cohort's ophthalmopathy patients, a group with duration under 3 months, had a Clinical Activity Score of at least 3 and a NOSPECS grade of at least 4. Clinical symptoms, serum thyroxine and TRAb, thyroid ultrasound and orbital computed tomography together formed the diagnostic basis. Isolation of PBMCs was performed on about 10 ml fresh peripheral blood. There were TCR beta CDR3 regions amplified from RNA transcripts. An initial round of RT-PCR targeting the TCR CDR3 relied on the HTBI primer set. TCRdb analysed the multiplex PCR reads with MiXCR anew, one entry per CDR3 protein. The sample records around 600,000 distinct CDR3 sequences, 14% being singletons.

The rearrangement joins TRBV20-1 to TRBJ2-1; D is unclear. This TCR came from a woman aged 45-60 years with Graves' ophthalmopathy. Sequenced sample: blood. CDR3 region: CSARGSYNEQFF. CDR3 bases: TGCAGTGCCCGCGGCTCCTACAATGAGCAGTTCTTC.